The present T cell receptor beta chain was sequenced within a study of blood T cell repertoires in COVID-19 (TCRdb year 2020). About the full investigation: The collaborator samples originated in the United States, Italy and Spain and spanned the acute and convalescent phases of COVID-19. A de-identified subject ID, COVID-19 status, age in years and sex were almost always included in the sample metadata. Samples came from the ongoing ImmuneRACE study (first 160 participants) plus 1,254 subjects from 6 global collaborators. Subjects who had been exposed to COVID-19, were actively infected with it, or had recovered from it provided the deeply sampled blood TCRbeta repertoires that made up the dataset. Where HLA class I and class II types were available, the types were taken from metadata supplied by the sample provider, not from assay-based typing. The prospective study material was composed of cDNA or gDNA derived from T cells, B-cell-depleted T cells, or PBMCs. The repertoires were released in a freely available public database intended as a resource for research on the immune response to SARS-CoV-2.

A note on this clone: Its antigen is still unknown. No per-base quality is available; no much larger clone lies one base away.

TCRbeta CDR3 regions were amplified from genomic DNA using the immunoSEQ Assay, a bias-controlled multiplex PCR. In the source study's methods: The number of nucleated cells in each sample was estimated by amplification of reference gene primers within the assay. Sequence reads were collapsed and filtered to measure the absolute abundance of every unique TCRbeta CDR3 rearrangement. Productive Simpson clonality was computed per sample as the square root of Simpson's diversity index over productive rearrangements. In its TCRdb copy, this immuneACCESS table keeps in-frame sequences only and misses some clones. Where compared with another copy, unresolved V genes explain less than half of these, and the others have no known cause. Clonal size and the V and J genes are those of that table, whereas D and trimming came from the DNA. This sample holds about 76,000 clones; roughly 80% were observed only once. The top ten hold 27% of the sample.

The germline V gene gives CDR1 as SGHVS and CDR2 as FQNEAQ. V lost 1 base and J lost 5 bases; the stretch between them is 15 bases long. There are 15 amino acids in the CDR3, from cysteine to phenylalanine inclusive. Only the CDR3 part of the read is kept: 45 bases, read in frame from the first base. Each collaborating institution followed its own protocols to collect whole blood in K2EDTA tubes. For TCRbeta analysis, collaborators shipped samples in one of three forms: frozen whole blood, isolated PBMCs, or DNA extracted from either of those sample types. Overall study results and their limits: Clinical and demographic metadata were provided uncurated, with the amount varying by source and participant.

Material: peripheral blood. In this chain, TRBV7-8 is recombined with TRBJ2-7; TRBD2 is a possible D gene, resting on 6 matching bases. This sequence was found in a human donor in a cohort sampled during active COVID-19. The nucleotides are TGTGCCAGCAGCTTAGTGGGGGGTTCGACCGACGAGCAGTACTTC. Its protein reads: CASSLVGGSTDEQYF.